This note documents a single TCR beta chain sequence. There are a few counts of this clone. This receptor's antigen is unknown. An end of the junction differs from the germline gene, which may be a read error. The data were obtained in a study of cytomegalovirus exposure and HLA in healthy donors (dated by TCRdb to about 2017). About the investigation overall: An earlier analysis of fewer than 750 of the donors reported about 260 Gb of sequence data and 95 million to 140 million unique TCR beta sequences obtained from some 200 million T cells. Donor age, sex, ethnicity and CMV serostatus were collected together with the repertoire data. The genetic ancestry cluster associated with self-reported Caucasian donors included 80% to 90% of the roughly 360 genotyped donors. Across around 400 genotyped donors of the cohort, an average of about 240,000 unique TCR beta nucleotide sequences per donor were sequenced, and around 20% of those sequences were non-productive. The study aimed to test whether cataloging public T cell receptors could reveal signatures of past pathogen exposure. In a later genetic analysis, genome-wide SNP genotypes for about three fifths of the roughly 670 donors were used, and that subset was treated as a discovery cohort. A later analysis re-examined previously published TCR beta repertoires from several hundred donors and added high-resolution HLA genotyping to investigate patterns of TCR occurrence. All discovery cohort repertoires had been generated on a single sequencing platform. Typing coverage varied by locus: about 620-630 donors for A, B, C, DRB1 and DQB1; roughly 500 for DQA1; about 570 for DPA1; around 490 for DPB1. Besides the first cohort of approximately 710 subjects, a separate validation cohort made up of around 120 different subjects was used. An early release that covered approximately 600 HLA-typed donors contained about 300 gigabases of sequencing data and about 84 million unique TCR sequences. The study combined high-throughput TCR immunosequencing, statistical association of individual TCRs with disease status, and machine learning to predict cytomegalovirus infection status. Class I and class II HLA loci were covered by the typing at four-digit resolution. Several DR-DQ haplotypes were treated as single units for association and clustering because of strong linkage in the cohort. Rather than using new phenotypic data, the later analysis identified candidate immune exposures from TCR beta sequences and from how often those sequences occurred across donors. The study profiled the T cell repertoires of hundreds of subjects by immunosequencing and related them to cytomegalovirus serostatus. An earlier analysis of fewer than 750 of the donors used high-throughput TCR beta sequencing to judge whether each TCR beta V gene segment behaved as functional or pseudogenic.

Libraries were prepared through the immunoSEQ multiplex PCR assay. The multiplex PCR relied on a mix of 60 forward primers for TCR Vbeta segments and 13 reverse primers for TCR Jbeta segments. The CDR3 region of rearranged TCR beta genes was amplified from genomic DNA by a multiplex PCR assay. Amplified TCR beta libraries were sequenced as 87-base-pair reads on the Illumina HiSeq System. In the paper's pipeline: Across the 670 or so repertoires, a later analysis counted some 81 million unique TCR beta chains, around 11 million of which were shared by at least two donors. Raw reads were error-corrected and collapsed into unique sequences with a nearest-neighbor algorithm that merged closely related sequences to remove PCR and sequencing errors. Alignment of CDR3 sequences to IMGT reference sequences was used to assign V, D and J gene segments. For a sequence to be retained, a match of at least six nucleotides to both a V gene segment and a J gene segment was required. A rearrangement was called productive if the CDR3 had no stop codons and remained in frame with V and J, and every other rearrangement was called non-productive. Following IMGT convention, CDR3 was defined as the stretch from the second conserved V-encoded cysteine up to the conserved J-encoded phenylalanine. The earlier analysis of 587 of the donors excluded sequences that lacked an unambiguous match to a single V gene segment. In an earlier analysis of a few hundred of the donors, a V segment was called functional when productive rearrangements were above 56.7%, and segregating when the standard deviation between donors exceeded 5%. A statistical classification framework was developed to diagnose cytomegalovirus status using the catalog of TCR beta chain sequences. In a later analysis, TCR nucleotide sequences were compared against IMGT/GENE-DB human TR gene sequences so that V and J genes could be assigned. Using the TCRdist pipeline, a later analysis assigned CDR3 sequences along with most-parsimonious VDJ recombination scenarios. In a later analysis, each TCR beta chain was defined by its CDR3 amino acid sequence together with its V-gene family, and reads lacking a unique V-gene family were excluded. In a later analysis, around 650 highly shared, low-generation-probability nucleotide sequences were removed to address suspected cross-contamination and a sequencing artifact. In a later analysis, a clonal expansion index was calculated for each public chain from normalized within-repertoire ranks of inferred template counts. In a later analysis, generation probabilities were computed using a VDJ recombination model fitted to out-of-frame rearrangements, and the results were checked against IGoR. In a later analysis, TCR-TCR, TCR-HLA and TCR-CMV co-occurrence was scored with hypergeometric tests, and a repertoire-size bias correction was applied to TCR pairs. False discovery rates were estimated in a later analysis by permuting HLA or CMV assignments 20 times. In a later analysis, co-occurring TCRs were grouped using DBSCAN, with TCRdist sequence similarity added in when clustering inside HLA-allele-positive subsets. For co-occurrence clustering, repertoires with fewer than 30,000 or more than 120,000 public chains were excluded, along with roughly 5 repertoires with anomalous nucleotide sharing. TCRdb obtained this table from immuneACCESS and retained in-frame rearrangements with V and J assigned. These tables miss some clones; where compared with another copy, unresolved V genes account for less than half of the shortfall, and the remainder is unexplained. That table is the source of V, J and clone size, and D and trimming were worked out from the DNA. The table for this sample lists 130,000 or so clones; 66% of them were counted only once. More than 1.5% of the sample goes to the ten largest clones.

The CDR3, from cysteine to phenylalanine, totals 16 residues. The CDR3 DNA has 48 bases and is translated from base 1. The germline V gene encodes CDR1 SGDLS and CDR2 YYNGEE. What the work shows at the level of the full study, not this receptor alone: Some IMGT-functional V segments, including TRBV6-2 and TRBV6-3, could not be told apart with the 87-base-pair reads, so those segments were excluded. A later analysis found that TCR association rates varied across HLA loci, with DRB1 alleles showing the most associated TCRs and HLA-C alleles the fewest. Presence/absence analyses assumed roughly uniform sequencing depth across donors, an assumption that may not hold. A later genetic analysis reported fewer N-insertions in productive TCRs among donors in an Asian-associated ancestry cluster than the roughly 620-donor mean. A later analysis found that most CMV-associated TCR beta chains appeared HLA-restricted, with HLA associations seemingly driven largely by CMV exposure. Linkage disequilibrium might explain the correlated functional status among segregating V segments, but an unknown experimental factor could not be excluded. In vitro tests confirmed that a few of the cytomegalovirus-associated TCR beta chains recognize cytomegalovirus antigens. In a later genetic analysis, a missense DCLRE1C variant was associated with V-gene and J-gene trimming of TCR beta chains, and the association was replicated in an independent cohort. Approximately 18 rarely observed V segments, including chromosome 9 orphons, were excluded from the earlier analysis of a few hundred of the donors because counts were too low. In a later analysis, HLA-associated TCR beta chains showed more clonal expansion and lower generation probabilities than non-associated chains that were equally common. In an earlier analysis of fewer than 750 of the donors, most TCR beta V segments were observed in productive rearrangements about 87% or about 30% of the time, broadly matching IMGT annotations. Assigning TCR associations to individual alleles was difficult when HLA alleles, especially DR and DQ, strongly co-occurred. Because HLA typing was unavailable for some donors at each locus, only the typed subset was used in association tests. Only TCR beta chains were sequenced in this cohort, and the absence of alpha or paired-chain data limited detectable features. In the study, around 150 TCR beta chains were listed as associated with cytomegalovirus. Specific HLA alleles were associated with 16,951 TCR beta sequences at a false discovery rate of 0.05 in a later analysis. A further reported finding was that TCR beta sequences accurately predicted the HLA-A and HLA-B alleles for most subjects in the first cohort. In both the original and validation cohorts, the classifier was reported to diagnose cytomegalovirus status with high specificity and sensitivity. A cluster of highly shared sequence variants was judged likely to be a technical artifact of the sequencing pipeline. The only immune exposure information available for the cohort was CMV serostatus. It was suggested by the authors that the approach could potentially be generalized to other disease states and immunological phenotypes. A later analysis reported that several top co-occurrence clusters appeared linked to parvovirus B19, influenza, CMV and Epstein-Barr virus. Across donors, most TCR sequences were observed very rarely, whereas some public TCRs were present in many individuals.

The cohort comprised some 700 healthy bone marrow donors. At the time of sampling, every cohort member was nominally healthy, though immune exposures that went unrecorded were likely present. The donor was CMV seronegative and was included in the group of a few hundred seronegative cohort members. A peripheral blood sample was collected from each donor, and TCR beta sequencing was performed on peripheral blood mononuclear cells. Genomic DNA was extracted from the blood cell samples with the Qiagen DNeasy Blood Extraction Kit. The origin of this receptor is a man aged 18 to 35 in good health and CMV-seronegative. Sequenced: PBMCs. The rearrangement combines TRBV9 with TRBJ2-7; a weak D assignment points to TRBD2 (6 bases agree). The nucleotides read TGTGCCCGCAGCGTAGCAGGAGGGACCAACCCCTACGAGCAGTACTTC. This encodes CARSVAGGTNPYEQYF.